This TCR beta chain was sequenced during a study of CD8 T cells in ankylosing spondylitis. Study-level results: About eight highly homologous variants made up a TCR beta motif that seemed to typify ankylosing spondylitis blood.

Turning to this clonotype: Its antigen is not identified.

With molecular barcodes, quantitative 5'-RACE was used to make the TCR beta libraries. TCRdb called the 5' RACE reads again in MiXCR, with one record for every CDR3 protein. This sample has 700,000 to 850,000 distinct CDR3 sequences; about 10% occur once, and the top ten carry less than 0.65%. Trimming cost V 0 bases and J 4 bases; bases outside gene matches: 4. The CDR3 has 15 amino acids. CDR1 is DFQATT and CDR2 is SNEGSKA in the germline V gene (reference sequence). The sequenced sample consisted of blood, either unsorted or a sorted T cell fraction (not recorded which). This clonotype was obtained from a male donor with ankylosing spondylitis. This sequence joins TRBV20-1 and TRBJ2-3; 10 positions match TRBD2. CDR3 amino acids: CSARDGSGRSDTQYF. In DNA form, the CDR3 reads TGCAGTGCTAGAGATGGTAGCGGGAGGTCAGATACGCAGTATTTT.